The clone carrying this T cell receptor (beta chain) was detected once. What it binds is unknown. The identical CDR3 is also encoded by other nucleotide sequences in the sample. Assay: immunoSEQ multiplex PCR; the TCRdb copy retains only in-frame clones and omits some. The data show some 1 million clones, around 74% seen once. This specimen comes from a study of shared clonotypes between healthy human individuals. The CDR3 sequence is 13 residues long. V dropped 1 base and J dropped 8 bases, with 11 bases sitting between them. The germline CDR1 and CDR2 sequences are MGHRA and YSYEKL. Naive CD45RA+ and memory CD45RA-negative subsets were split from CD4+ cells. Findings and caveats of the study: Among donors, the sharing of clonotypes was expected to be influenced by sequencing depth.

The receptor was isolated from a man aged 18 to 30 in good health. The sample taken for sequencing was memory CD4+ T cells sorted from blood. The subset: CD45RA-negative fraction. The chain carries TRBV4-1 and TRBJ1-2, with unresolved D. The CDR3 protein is CASSQAGIYGYTF. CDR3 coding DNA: TGCGCCAGCAGCCAAGCGGGGATTTACGGCTACACCTTC.